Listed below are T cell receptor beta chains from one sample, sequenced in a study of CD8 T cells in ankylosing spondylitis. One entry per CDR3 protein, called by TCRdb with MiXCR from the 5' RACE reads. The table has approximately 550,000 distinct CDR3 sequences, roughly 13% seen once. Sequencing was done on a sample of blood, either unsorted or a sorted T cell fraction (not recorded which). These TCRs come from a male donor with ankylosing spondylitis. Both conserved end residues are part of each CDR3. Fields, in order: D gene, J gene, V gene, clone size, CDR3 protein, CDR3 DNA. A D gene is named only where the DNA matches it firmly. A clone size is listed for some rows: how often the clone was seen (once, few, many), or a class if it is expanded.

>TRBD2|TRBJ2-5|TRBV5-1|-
CASSLNPSGSQETQYF
TGCGCCAGCAGCTTAAATCCTAGCGGGAGCCAAGAGACCCAGTACTTC
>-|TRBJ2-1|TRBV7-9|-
CASSIGSRPNEQFF
TGTGCCAGCAGCATCGGATCTAGGCCCAATGAGCAGTTCTTC
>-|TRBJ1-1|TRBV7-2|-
CASSGPEGTEAFF
TGTGCCAGCAGCGGACCGGAGGGGACTGAAGCTTTCTTT
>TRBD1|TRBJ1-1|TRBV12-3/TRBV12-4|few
CASRLTGGRDTEAFF
TGTGCCAGCAGGCTCACAGGGGGCCGGGACACTGAAGCTTTCTTT
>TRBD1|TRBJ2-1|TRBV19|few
CASKSGQNYNEQFF
TGTGCCAGTAAATCGGGACAGAACTACAATGAGCAGTTCTTC
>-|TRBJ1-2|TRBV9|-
CASSTTGFNYGYTF
TGTGCCAGCAGCACGACAGGTTTTAACTATGGCTACACCTTC
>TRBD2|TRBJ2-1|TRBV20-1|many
CSASSLGGSSYNEQFF
TGCAGTGCTAGTAGTTTGGGCGGGAGCTCCTACAATGAGCAGTTCTTC
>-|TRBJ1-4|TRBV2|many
CASSEALYIANEKLFF
TGTGCCAGCAGTGAAGCGCTTTACATCGCTAATGAAAAACTGTTTTTT
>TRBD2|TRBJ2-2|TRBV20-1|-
CSATREIDTGELFF
TGCAGTGCGACGCGGGAGATTGACACCGGGGAGCTGTTTTTT
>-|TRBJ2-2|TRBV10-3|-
CAISLSGGGTGELFF
TGTGCCATCAGTCTTAGCGGAGGAGGCACCGGGGAGCTGTTTTTT
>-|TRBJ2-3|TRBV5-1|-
CASSLVASGTDTQYF
TGCGCCAGCAGCTTGGTGGCTAGCGGCACAGATACGCAGTATTTT
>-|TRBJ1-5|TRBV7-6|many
CASSVTGQPQHF
TGTGCCAGCAGCGTCACAGGCCAGCCCCAGCATTTT
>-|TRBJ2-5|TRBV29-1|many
CSAEGGETQYF
TGCAGCGCTGAGGGGGGGGAGACCCAGTACTTC
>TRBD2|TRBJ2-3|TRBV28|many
CASSRTGTSGSSTDTQYF
TGTGCCAGCAGCAGGACCGGGACTAGCGGCTCTAGCACAGATACGCAGTATTTT
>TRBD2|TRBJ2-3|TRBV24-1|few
CATPGLAGPDTQYF
TGTGCCACCCCCGGACTAGCGGGGCCAGATACGCAGTATTTT
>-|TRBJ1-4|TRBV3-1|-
CASSQDRTFLGEKLFF
TGTGCCAGCAGCCAAGATCGGACATTCTTAGGGGAAAAACTGTTTTTT
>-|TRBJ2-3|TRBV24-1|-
CATSDSRELGDTQYF
TGTGCCACCAGTGACTCTCGGGAGTTGGGAGATACGCAGTATTTT
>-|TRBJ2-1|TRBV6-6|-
CASSYPGSGPEFF
TGTGCCAGCAGTTACCCAGGAAGCGGTCCAGAGTTCTTC
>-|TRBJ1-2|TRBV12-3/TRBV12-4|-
CASSFPGGGRSYTF
TGTGCCAGCAGTTTCCCCGGGGGGGGCAGGAGCTACACCTTC
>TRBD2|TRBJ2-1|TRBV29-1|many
CSVVGTSGRGSYNEQFF
TGCAGCGTTGTGGGGACTAGCGGGAGGGGCTCCTACAATGAGCAGTTCTTC
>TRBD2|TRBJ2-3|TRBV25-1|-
CASSAPGGVSTDTQYF
TGTGCCAGCAGTGCCCCCGGGGGGGTGAGCACAGATACGCAGTATTTT
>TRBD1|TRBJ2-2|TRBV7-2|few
CASSTGGATGELFF
TGTGCCAGCAGTACAGGGGGCGCTACCGGGGAGCTGTTTTTT
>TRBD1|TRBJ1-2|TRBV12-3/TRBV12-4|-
CASTRTGKGYGYTF
TGTGCCAGCACCCGGACAGGGAAGGGCTATGGCTACACCTTC
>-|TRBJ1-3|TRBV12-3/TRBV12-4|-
CASSFQNTIYF
TGTGCCAGCAGTTTTCAGAACACCATATATTTT
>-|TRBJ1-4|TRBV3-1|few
CASSQNPGEGEKLFF
TGTGCCAGCAGCCAAAACCCAGGGGAGGGAGAAAAACTGTTTTTT
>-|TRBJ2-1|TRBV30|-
CAWSATDREQFF
TGTGCCTGGAGTGCGACTGACAGGGAGCAGTTCTTC
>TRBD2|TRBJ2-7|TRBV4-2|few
CASSQDPQASGSYEQYF
TGTGCCAGCAGCCAAGATCCCCAGGCTAGCGGGAGCTACGAGCAGTACTTC
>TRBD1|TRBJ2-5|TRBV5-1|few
CASSHIDREETQYF
TGCGCCAGCAGCCACATCGACAGGGAAGAGACCCAGTACTTC
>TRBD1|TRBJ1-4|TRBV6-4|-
CASSGMTGILATNEKLFF
TGTGCCAGCAGTGGCATGACAGGGATACTTGCAACTAATGAAAAACTGTTTTTT
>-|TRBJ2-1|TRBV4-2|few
CASSQAVDEQFF
TGTGCCAGCAGCCAAGCTGTGGATGAGCAGTTCTTC
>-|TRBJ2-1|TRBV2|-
CASREAPVAYNEQFF
TGTGCCAGCAGAGAGGCCCCAGTTGCCTACAATGAGCAGTTCTTC
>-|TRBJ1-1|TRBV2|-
CASTSLTDDTEAFF
TGTGCCAGCACTTCCCTTACGGACGACACTGAAGCTTTCTTT
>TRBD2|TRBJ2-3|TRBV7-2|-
CASSSGLAGAGADTQYF
TGTGCCAGCAGCTCGGGACTAGCGGGAGCCGGGGCAGATACGCAGTATTTT